The T cell receptor beta chain under discussion was sequenced for a study of blood T cell repertoires in COVID-19. The CDR3 is 15 residues long. With 8 bases removed from V and 0 bases from J, the gap between germline ends came to 14 bases. Germline V gives CDR1 MNHEY, CDR2 SVGAGI. Here immunoSEQ multiplex PCR was the method, and the copy in TCRdb shows in-frame clones only, minus some. The sample lists about 120,000 clones; roughly 90% were seen once. The specimen sequenced was peripheral blood. The receptor was derived from a man aged 35-49 years with acute or convalescent COVID-19. The rearrangement uses TRBV6-5 and TRBJ1-3; no clear D gene. CDR3 in DNA: TGTGCCAGCCAGTTCATGAGGTTCTCTGGAAACACCATATATTTT. This sequence encodes CASQFMRFSGNTIYF.